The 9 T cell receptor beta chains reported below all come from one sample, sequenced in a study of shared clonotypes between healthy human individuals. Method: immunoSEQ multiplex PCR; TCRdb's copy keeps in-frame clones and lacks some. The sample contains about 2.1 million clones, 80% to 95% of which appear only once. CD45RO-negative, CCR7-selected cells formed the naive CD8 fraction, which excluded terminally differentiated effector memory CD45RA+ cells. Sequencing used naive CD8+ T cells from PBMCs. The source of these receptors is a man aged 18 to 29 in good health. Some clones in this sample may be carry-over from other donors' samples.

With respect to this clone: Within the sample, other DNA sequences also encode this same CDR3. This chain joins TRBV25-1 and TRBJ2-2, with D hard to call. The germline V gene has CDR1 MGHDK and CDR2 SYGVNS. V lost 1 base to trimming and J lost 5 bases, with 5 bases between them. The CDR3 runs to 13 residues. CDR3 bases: TGTGCCAGCAGTGAATTCAGGACCGGGGAGCTGTTTTTT. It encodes CASSEFRTGELFF.

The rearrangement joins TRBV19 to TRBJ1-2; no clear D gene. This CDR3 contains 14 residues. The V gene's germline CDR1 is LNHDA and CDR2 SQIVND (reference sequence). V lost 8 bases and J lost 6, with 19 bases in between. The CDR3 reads CASSNRNQGHGYTF. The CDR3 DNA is TGTGCCAGTTCCAACCGGAACCAAGGGCATGGCTACACCTTC.

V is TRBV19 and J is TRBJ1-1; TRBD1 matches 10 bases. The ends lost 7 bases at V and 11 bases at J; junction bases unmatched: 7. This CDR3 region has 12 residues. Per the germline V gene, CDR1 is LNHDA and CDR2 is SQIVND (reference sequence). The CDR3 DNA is TGTGCCAGTATGGGGGGGACAGGGGATGCTTTCTTT. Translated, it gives CASMGGTGDAFF.

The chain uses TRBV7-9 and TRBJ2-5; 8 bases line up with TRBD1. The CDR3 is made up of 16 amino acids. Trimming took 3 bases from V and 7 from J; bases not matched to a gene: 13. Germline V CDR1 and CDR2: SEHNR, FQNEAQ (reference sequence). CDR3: CASSFKLTGVSGTQYF. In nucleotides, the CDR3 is TGTGCCAGCAGCTTCAAGCTGACAGGGGTGTCTGGGACCCAGTACTTC.

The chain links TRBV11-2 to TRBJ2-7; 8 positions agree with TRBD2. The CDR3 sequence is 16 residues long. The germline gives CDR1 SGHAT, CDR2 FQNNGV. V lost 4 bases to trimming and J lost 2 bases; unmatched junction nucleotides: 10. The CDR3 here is CASSSTRVAGPYEQYF. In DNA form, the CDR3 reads TGTGCCAGCAGCTCTACCCGGGTAGCGGGACCCTACGAGCAGTACTTC.

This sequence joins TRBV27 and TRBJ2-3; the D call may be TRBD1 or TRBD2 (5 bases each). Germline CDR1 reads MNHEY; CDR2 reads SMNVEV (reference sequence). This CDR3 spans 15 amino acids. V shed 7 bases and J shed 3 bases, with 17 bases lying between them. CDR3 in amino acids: CASIPGPRGTDTQYF. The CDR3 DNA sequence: TGTGCCAGCATCCCGGGACCCCGGGGTACAGATACGCAGTATTTT.

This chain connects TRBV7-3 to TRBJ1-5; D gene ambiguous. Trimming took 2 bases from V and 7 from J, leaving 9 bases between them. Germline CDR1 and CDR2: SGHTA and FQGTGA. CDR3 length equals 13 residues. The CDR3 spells CASSLDGRQPQHF. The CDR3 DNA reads TGTGCCAGCAGCTTAGACGGCAGGCAGCCCCAGCATTTT.

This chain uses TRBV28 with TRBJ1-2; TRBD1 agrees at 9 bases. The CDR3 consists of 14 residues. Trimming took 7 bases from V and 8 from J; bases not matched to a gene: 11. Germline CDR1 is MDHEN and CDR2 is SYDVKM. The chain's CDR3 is CASTYRDRVFGYTF. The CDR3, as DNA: TGTGCCAGCACCTACCGGGACAGGGTTTTCGGCTACACCTTC.

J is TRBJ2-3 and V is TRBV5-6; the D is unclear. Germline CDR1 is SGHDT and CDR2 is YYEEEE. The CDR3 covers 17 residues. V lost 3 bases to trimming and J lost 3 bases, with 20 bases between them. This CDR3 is CASSSGPNLRLTDTQYF. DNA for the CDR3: TGTGCCAGCAGCTCAGGACCGAATTTAAGGTTGACAGATACGCAGTATTTT.